The 22 T cell receptor beta chains below all came from one sample that was sequenced in a study of control samples from healthy donors and cancer patients. Repertoires were generated with immunoSEQ multiplex PCR, while TCRdb's copy carries only in-frame clones and drops some. The table records 100,000 to 150,000 clones, roughly 87% of them present only once. The sample was blood. These TCRs come from a man between 18 and 29 years old in good health.

The count of this clone is one. This chain connects TRBV29-1 to TRBJ2-5, with 10 bases matching TRBD1. Germline values: CDR1 SQVTM, CDR2 ANQGSEA. This CDR3 is built from 15 residues. The V segment lost 7 bases and the J segment 0 bases; nucleotides outside the gene matches: 8. The CDR3 protein is CSAGQGRRYQETQYF. CDR3 DNA sequence: TGCAGCGCGGGACAGGGGCGCCGGTACCAAGAGACCCAGTACTTC.

This clone was detected only once. The chain links TRBV11-2 to TRBJ2-7, with D perhaps assigned TRBD1 or TRBD2 (6 bases each). CDR3 length: 17 amino acids. The ends were cut back, 1 base at V and 2 bases at J, with 18 bases in the middle. Germline CDR1 reads SGHAT; CDR2 reads FQNNGV. CDR3 nucleotides: TGTGCCAGCAGCTTAGTGGGAGTAGGGGGGTTTCCCTACGAGCAGTACTTC. This codes for CASSLVGVGGFPYEQYF.

This clone occurred once. The chain recombines TRBV6-1 with TRBJ2-7, with D possibly TRBD1 on 5 matching bases. V lost 1 base, J lost 9 bases, and 10 bases lay in between. CDR3 length equals 12 residues. The V gene's germline CDR1 is MNHNS and CDR2 SASEGT. For the CDR3, the DNA is TGTGCCAGCAGTGAAGTAGGGGCCCGGCAGTACTTC. It specifies CASSEVGARQYF.

The rearrangement uses TRBV9 and TRBJ1-2, with 8 bases identical to TRBD1. V lost 4 bases, J lost 6 bases, and 8 bases stayed unmatched. This CDR3 comprises 14 residues. Germline loops: CDR1 SGDLS, CDR2 YYNGEE. CDR3 protein: CASSPRGQGHGYTF. The DNA for the CDR3 is TGTGCCAGCAGCCCACGCGGACAGGGCCATGGCTACACCTTC. Looking up the rest from reference TRBV9 and TRBJ1-2 gives the full variable domain: DSGVTQTPKHLITATGQRVTLRCSPRSGDLSVYWYQQSLDQGLQFLIQYYNGEERAKGNILERFSAQQFPDLHSELNLSSLELGDSALYFCASSPRGQGHGYTFGSGTRLTVV.

The chain uses TRBV14 and TRBJ2-5, with 10 bases identical to TRBD1. The V gene end was trimmed by 3 bases and the J gene end by 1 base; junction bases not matched to a gene: 8. Germline CDR1 SGHDN, CDR2 FVKESK. The CDR3 extends over 17 amino acids. CDR3 region: CASSHLGQGVVQETQYF. Written as DNA, the CDR3 is TGTGCCAGCAGCCATTTAGGACAGGGGGTTGTCCAAGAGACCCAGTACTTC.

The chain links TRBV5-1 to TRBJ2-3, with D perhaps TRBD2 (6 bases). Looked up from germline, CDR1 is SGHRS and CDR2 is YFSETQ. This CDR3 comprises 17 residues. Trimming left V 1 base short and J 4 bases short, with 19 bases between. CDR3 DNA: TGCGCCAGCAGCTTGCCCCGACTAGAGTTCCGCCCAGATACGCAGTATTTT. Translated, it gives CASSLPRLEFRPDTQYF.

This chain uses TRBV11-2 with TRBJ1-5; D gene unclear. The CDR3 covers 13 residues. The germline V gene encodes CDR1 SGHAT and CDR2 FQNNGV. The germline V and J ends were trimmed by 3 bases and 5 bases, with 8 bases remaining between them. The CDR3 DNA reads as TGTGCCAGCAGCTTCAGAGTGGATCAGCCCCAGCATTTT. Its protein is CASSFRVDQPQHF.

The sample holds a few counts of this clone. This chain uses TRBV10-1 with TRBJ2-2; D is uncertain. The ends were cut back, 2 bases at V and 1 base at J, with 8 bases in the middle. Germline V gives CDR1 WNHNN, CDR2 SYGVQD (reference sequence). CDR3 length: 15 residues. CDR3 loop: CASSEGHLNTGELFF. The CDR3 DNA reads TGCGCCAGCAGTGAGGGGCATTTGAACACCGGGGAGCTGTTTTTT.

The CDR3 DNA reads TGTGCCAGCTATCGGGACACATCCTACGAGCAGTACTTC. This sequence encodes CASYRDTSYEQYF. The chain combines TRBV18 with TRBJ2-7, with D perhaps TRBD1 (6 bases). The CDR3 contains 13 residues. Germline V gene lookup returns CDR1 KGHSH and CDR2 LQKENI. The V gene lost 7 bases and the J gene lost 1 base, with 11 bases spanning the gap.

The rearrangement uses TRBV28 and TRBJ1-2, with unresolved D. The germline V gene encodes CDR1 MDHEN and CDR2 SYDVKM. The CDR3 has 15 amino acids. V lost 5 bases and J lost 3, with 16 bases in between. In DNA form, the CDR3 reads TGTGCCAGCAGTGCGCCCTGGAGGGTTGACTATGGCTACACCTTC. Translated: CASSAPWRVDYGYTF.

The chain recombines TRBV9 with TRBJ1-5; D remains unclear. This CDR3 has 15 residues. Per germline, CDR1 SGDLS and CDR2 YYNGEE. V was trimmed by 0 bases and J by 3 bases, leaving 10 bases between them. The CDR3 bases are TGTGCCAGCAGCGTAGACAGCCAACTCAATCAGCCCCAGCATTTT. Translated: CASSVDSQLNQPQHF.

This clone was seen more than once but under ten times. The chain carries TRBV7-6 and TRBJ1-1; TRBD1 matches at 7 bases. Germline assignment: CDR1 SGHVS and CDR2 FNYEAQ. The CDR3 loop spans 13 amino acids. The V and J ends lost 5 bases and 1 base, in that order; junction bases with no gene match: 1. The CDR3: CASSRDRNTEAFF. CDR3 DNA: TGTGCCAGCAGCCGGGACAGGAACACTGAAGCTTTCTTT.

This clone ranks as medium-sized. The V call is TRBV28, the J call TRBJ2-7; 8 nucleotides align to TRBD1. The length of the CDR3 is 12 residues. The germline V gene has CDR1 MDHEN and CDR2 SYDVKM. Losses at the gene ends were 1 base for V and 12 bases for J; bases not matched to a gene: 5. CDR3 residues: CASSLSTGEPYF. The CDR3 region has the DNA TGTGCCAGCAGTTTATCGACAGGGGAACCGTACTTC.

This sequence joins TRBV7-3 and TRBJ2-2; D is possibly TRBD2 (6 bases). CDR1 and CDR2 from the germline V gene are SGHTA and FQGTGA. V dropped 7 bases and J dropped 3 bases, with 6 bases sitting between them. The CDR3 contains 12 residues. CDR3 coding DNA: TGTGCCAGCACGGGGGACACCGGGGAGCTGTTTTTT. The encoded protein is CASTGDTGELFF.

This clone turned up a few times. This rearrangement joins TRBV6-2 or TRBV6-3 to TRBJ2-1; 9 positions match TRBD1. Germline V lookup: CDR1 MNHEY, CDR2 SVGEGT. This CDR3 is 13 amino acids long. Losses at the gene ends were 5 bases for V and 10 bases for J; bases not matched to a gene: 6. CDR3: CASSPQGAREQFF. The CDR3 DNA is TGTGCCAGCAGTCCACAGGGGGCAAGGGAGCAGTTCTTC.

V gene TRBV5-4 combines with J gene TRBJ1-1; TRBD1 agrees at 8 bases. The germline V gene has CDR1 SGHNT and CDR2 YYREEE (reference sequence). The V and J ends lost 5 bases and 3 bases, in that order; junction bases with no gene match: 9. This CDR3 is 15 amino acids long. This chain's CDR3 is CASSYQTGGHTEAFF. The CDR3 bases are TGTGCCAGCAGTTATCAAACAGGGGGTCACACTGAAGCTTTCTTT.

The chain couples TRBV5-4 to TRBJ2-3; D ambiguous. Germline-derived CDR1 and CDR2 are SGHNT and YYREEE (reference sequence). The CDR3 consists of 13 residues. The ends were cut back, 4 bases at V and 0 bases at J, with 6 bases in the middle. The CDR3 DNA reads as TGTGCCAGCAGCCCACCCAGCACAGATACGCAGTATTTT. It yields the protein CASSPPSTDTQYF.

The table lists this clone with a few counts. The V and J genes are TRBV11-2 and TRBJ1-5; D possibly corresponds to TRBD1 (5 bases). V was cut by 10 bases and J by 4 bases, with 17 bases left in between. There are 14 residues in the CDR3. Germline loops: CDR1 SGHAT, CDR2 FQNNGV. In DNA, the CDR3 is TGTGCCATGAGACAGTTCGATGTAAATCAGCCCCAGCATTTT. This codes for CAMRQFDVNQPQHF.

V and J are TRBV5-1 and TRBJ2-7, with 10 bases aligning to TRBD1. The CDR3 is made up of 17 amino acids. Trimming removed 0 bases from V and 5 bases from J; junction bases left unmatched: 11. In germline, CDR1 is SGHRS, CDR2 YFSETQ. The CDR3 protein is CASSLEPPGQGVHEQYF. DNA of the CDR3: TGCGCCAGCAGCTTGGAGCCCCCCGGACAGGGGGTCCACGAGCAGTACTTC.

The genes are TRBV18 and TRBJ1-5; 7 bases line up with TRBD1. Trimming cost V 5 bases and J 7 bases; bases outside gene matches: 8. Germline V lookup: CDR1 KGHSH, CDR2 LQKENI. This CDR3 spans 14 amino acids. The CDR3 sequence: CASSSGQEKQPQHF. In nucleotides, the CDR3 is TGTGCCAGCTCATCAGGACAGGAGAAACAGCCCCAGCATTTT.

The table lists this clone with many counts. The chain employs TRBV6-5 and TRBJ2-7; possibly TRBD2 for D (5 bases). With 4 bases removed from V and 7 bases from J, the gap between germline ends came to 11 bases. The V gene's germline CDR1 is MNHEY and CDR2 SVGAGI. The CDR3 is made up of 12 amino acids. The CDR3 sequence is CASSLRGGEQYF. Written as DNA, the CDR3 is TGTGCCAGCAGTTTACGGGGTGGTGAGCAGTACTTC.

This chain joins TRBV2 and TRBJ2-1; no clear D gene. This CDR3 has 14 residues. V lost 7 bases to trimming and J lost 0 bases, with 10 bases between them. Germline V lookup: CDR1 SNHLY, CDR2 FYNNEI. Written as DNA, the CDR3 is TGTGCCAGCACAGGAAGGAGCTCCTACAATGAGCAGTTCTTC. It is translated as CASTGRSSYNEQFF.